This TCR beta chain derives from a study of siplizumab effects on memory and regulatory T cells. Germline CDR1 reads MNHNS; CDR2 reads SASEGT. This CDR3 has 12 residues. V was cut by 0 bases and J by 6 bases, with 6 bases left in between. Assay used: immunoSEQ multiplex PCR; TCRdb lists only in-frame clones, some missing. The data contain 100,000 to 120,000 clones, just under 95% of them singletons. Comment on this clone: Antigen: not known.

Study-wide findings and caveats: In controls, about 28% of mappable alloreactive CD4+ clones were Treg-derived on average, versus around 70% with siplizumab. About 75-97% of proliferating CD4+ or CD8+ clones had no assignable naive or memory phenotype. No more than a minor fraction of alloreactive clones could be traced back to unstimulated subsets. Naive T cells appeared more varied than memory cells and looked like key alloresponse contributors.

This chain links TRBV6-1 with TRBJ2-7, with a tentative D call TRBD2 (5 bases). The sample was CD4+ T cells sorted from blood. The clonotype was recovered from a human donor in good health. The CDR3 protein is CASSEARAEQYF. As DNA, the CDR3 is TGTGCCAGCAGTGAAGCGAGGGCCGAGCAGTACTTC.